This T cell receptor beta chain came from a study of OX40 agonist ivuxolimab in advanced cancers. Libraries were prepared by immunoSEQ multiplex PCR; TCRdb keeps only in-frame clonotypes and omits some of them. This sample has about 61,000 clones, with less than 85% found just once. Study conclusions and caveats: On average, a greater number of expanded clones characterised CD8+ T cells relative to CD4+. Some nonresponders additionally presented with little normalized T-cell clonal expansion. CD4+ and CD8+ blood T cells expanded clonally by week 6 at 0.1 to 3.0 mg/kg.

V was pared by 9 bases and J by 7 bases, with 12 bases of the junction left unmatched. Germline loops: CDR1 LNHDA, CDR2 SQIVND (reference sequence). This CDR3 has 14 residues. This clone came up a few times. The antigen is undetermined. Blood got drawn at baseline, again on cycle 4 day 1, and then on cycle 7 day 1. This receptor was taken from an adult with an advanced solid tumor such as melanoma, head and neck, liver or kidney cancer. J is TRBJ1-5 and V is TRBV19, with TRBD1 matching 7 bases. The material was CD4+ or CD8+ T cells sorted from blood, obtained in a trial of the OX40 agonist ivuxolimab. CDR3 sequence: CASRDRRFDQPQHF. The CDR3 DNA reads as TGTGCCAGCCGGGACAGACGGTTCGACCAGCCCCAGCATTTT.